The present T cell receptor (beta chain) was sequenced within a study of cytomegalovirus exposure and HLA in healthy donors. Notes on the study in general: Evidence from a later analysis indicated that most CMV-associated TCR beta chains looked HLA-restricted. In an earlier analysis, most TCR beta V segments were productive about 90% or about 30% of the time.

The V segment lost 2 bases and the J segment 0 bases; nucleotides outside the gene matches: 6. Germline loops: CDR1 MNHEY, CDR2 SVGAGI. The length of the CDR3 is 16 residues. The PCR employed 60 Vbeta primers together with 13 Jbeta primers. The table came from immunoSEQ multiplex PCR; TCRdb's copy has only in-frame clones and leaves some out. The sample consists of around 130,000 clones, about 70% of them appearing once. About this clone itself: The antigen is not known.

The clonotype comes from a woman in her thirties or forties in good health and CMV-seropositive. Input material: PBMCs. The chain is built from TRBV6-5 and TRBJ1-2; 7 nucleotides line up with TRBD1. CDR3 nucleotides: TGTGCCAGCAGTTACGTTGGACAGGCAGCTAACTATGGCTACACCTTC. This translates into CASSYVGQAANYGYTF.